This T cell receptor (beta chain) originates from a study of blood T cell repertoires in COVID-19 (dated by TCRdb to the early 2020s). Concerning the study at large: Samples from collaborators originated in the United States, Italy and Spain and spanned both the acute and convalescent phases of COVID-19. The dataset comprised deeply sampled blood TCRbeta repertoires from subjects exposed to, actively infected with, or recovered from COVID-19. The repertoires were released in a freely available public database intended as a resource for research on the immune response to SARS-CoV-2. Samples came from the ongoing ImmuneRACE study (first 160 participants) plus 1,254 subjects from 6 global collaborators. Where available, HLA class I and class II types were obtained from metadata supplied by the sample provider rather than from assay-based typing. Sample metadata almost always included a de-identified subject ID, COVID-19 status, age in years and sex. The prospective study material was composed of cDNA or gDNA derived from T cells, B-cell-depleted T cells, or PBMCs. Overall results and qualifications from the work: Clinical and demographic metadata were provided uncurated, with the amount varying by source and participant.

TCRbeta CDR3 regions were amplified from genomic DNA using the immunoSEQ Assay, a bias-controlled multiplex PCR. The study's own analysis went as follows. Nucleated cell counts per sample were estimated from amplification of reference gene primers within the assay. To quantify the absolute abundance of each unique TCRbeta CDR3 rearrangement, sequence reads were collapsed and filtered. Productive Simpson clonality was computed per sample as the square root of Simpson's diversity index over productive rearrangements. TCRdb took this table from immuneACCESS and kept in-frame rearrangements with V and J called. Such tables lack part of the clones; where checked against another copy, unresolved V genes explain under half of the gap, and the rest is unexplained. Clone size and V and J calls were adopted from that table, with D and trimming inferred from the DNA. This sample gives 60,000 to 90,000 clones in total; 85% of them show up just once. The ten largest clones represent 9.5% to 12% of the sample.

As concerns this clone: Its antigen remains undetermined. No base qualities exist here, and no much larger clone lies one base off it.

In Seattle, one collaborating source enrolled patients while the infection was active and tracked those patients longitudinally over the course of disease. Collaborating institutions collected whole blood in K2EDTA tubes following their own protocols. For TCRbeta analysis, collaborators shipped samples as frozen whole blood, isolated PBMCs, or DNA extracted from either of those sample types. V is trimmed back by 1 base and J by 7 bases, and the junction contains 3 bases that no gene match accounts for. CDR1 and CDR2, per the germline V gene, are SGHTA and FQGTGA. The CDR3 has 14 amino acids, counting the end cysteine and phenylalanine. Solely the CDR3 DNA is kept, with 42 bases framed from the first base.

Recombination linked TRBV7-3 to TRBJ2-2; TRBD2 aligns with 7 central bases. The source material was peripheral blood. The sequence was collected from a man between 60 and 70 years old with COVID-19, enrolled during active disease. The base sequence is TGTGCCAGCAGCTTAAGGGCTAGCGGCGGGGAGCTGTTTTTT. Translated, it gives CASSLRASGGELFF. With the portions outside the CDR3 filled from the reference TRBV7-3 and TRBJ2-2 genes, the complete variable region becomes GAGVSQTPSNKVTEKGKYVELRCDPISGHTALYWYRQSLGQGPEFLIYFQGTGAADDSGLPNDRFFAVRPEGSVSTLKIQRTERGDSAVYLCASSLRASGGELFFGEGSRLTVL.